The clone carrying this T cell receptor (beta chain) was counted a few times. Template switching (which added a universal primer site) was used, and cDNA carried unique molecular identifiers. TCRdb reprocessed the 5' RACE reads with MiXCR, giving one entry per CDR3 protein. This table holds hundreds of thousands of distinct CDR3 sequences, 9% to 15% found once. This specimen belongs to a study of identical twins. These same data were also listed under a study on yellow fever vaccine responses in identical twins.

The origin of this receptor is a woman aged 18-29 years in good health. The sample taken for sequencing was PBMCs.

DNA for the CDR3: TGTGCCAGCAGAAACTCCTACAATGAGCAGTTCTTC. This translates into CASRNSYNEQFF. The chain recombines TRBV2 with TRBJ2-1; D uncertain. The CDR3 contains 12 residues. CDR1 and CDR2 (germline): SNHLY, FYNNEI. V lost 6 bases, J lost 0 bases, and 3 bases lay in between.